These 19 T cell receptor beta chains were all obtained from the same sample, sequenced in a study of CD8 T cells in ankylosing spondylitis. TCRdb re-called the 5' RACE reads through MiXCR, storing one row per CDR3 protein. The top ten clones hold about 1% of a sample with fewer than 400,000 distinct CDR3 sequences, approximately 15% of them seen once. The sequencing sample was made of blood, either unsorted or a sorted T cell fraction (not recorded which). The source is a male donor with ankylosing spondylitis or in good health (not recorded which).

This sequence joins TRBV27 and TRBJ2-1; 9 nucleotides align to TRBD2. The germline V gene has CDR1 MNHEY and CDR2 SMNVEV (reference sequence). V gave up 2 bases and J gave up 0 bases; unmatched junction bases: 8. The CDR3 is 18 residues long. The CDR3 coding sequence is TGTGCCAGCAGTTTACGCGGGGGGGACCCGAGCTCCTACAATGAGCAGTTCTTC. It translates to CASSLRGGDPSSYNEQFF.

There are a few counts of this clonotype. The CDR3 here is CSANSGGSYNEQFF. The CDR3 coding sequence is TGCAGTGCCAATTCTGGGGGCTCCTACAATGAGCAGTTCTTC. V usage is TRBV20-1 and J usage is TRBJ2-1; D assignment may be TRBD1 or TRBD2 (5 bases each). The germline V gene encodes CDR1 DFQATT and CDR2 SNEGSKA (reference sequence). CDR3 length: 14 amino acids. Trimming cost V 6 bases and J 0 bases, with 12 bases left between them.

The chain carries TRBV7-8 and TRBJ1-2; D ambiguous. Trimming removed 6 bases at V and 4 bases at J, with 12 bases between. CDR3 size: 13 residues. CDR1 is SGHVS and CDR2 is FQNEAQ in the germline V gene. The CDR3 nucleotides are TGTGCCAGCAGTTTTACAGTGGGCTATGGCTACACCTTC. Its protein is CASSFTVGYGYTF.

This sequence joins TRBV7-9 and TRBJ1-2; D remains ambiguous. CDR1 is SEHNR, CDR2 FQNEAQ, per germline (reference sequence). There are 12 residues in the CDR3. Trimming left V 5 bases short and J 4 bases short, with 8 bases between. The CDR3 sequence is CASSPPIYGYTF. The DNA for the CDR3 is TGTGCCAGCAGCCCCCCTATCTATGGCTACACCTTC.

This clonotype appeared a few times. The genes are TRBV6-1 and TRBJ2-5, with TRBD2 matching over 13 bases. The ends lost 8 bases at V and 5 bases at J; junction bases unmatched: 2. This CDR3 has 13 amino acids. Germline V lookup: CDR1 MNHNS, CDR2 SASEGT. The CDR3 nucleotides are TGTGCCAGCTTGGGACTAGCGGGGGAGACCCAGTACTTC. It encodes CASLGLAGETQYF.

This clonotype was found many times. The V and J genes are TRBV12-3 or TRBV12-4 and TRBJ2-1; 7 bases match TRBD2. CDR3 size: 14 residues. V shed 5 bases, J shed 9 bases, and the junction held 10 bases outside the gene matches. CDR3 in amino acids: CASSLAGEFREQFF. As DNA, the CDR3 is TGTGCCAGCAGTCTGGCGGGAGAGTTCCGTGAGCAGTTCTTC.

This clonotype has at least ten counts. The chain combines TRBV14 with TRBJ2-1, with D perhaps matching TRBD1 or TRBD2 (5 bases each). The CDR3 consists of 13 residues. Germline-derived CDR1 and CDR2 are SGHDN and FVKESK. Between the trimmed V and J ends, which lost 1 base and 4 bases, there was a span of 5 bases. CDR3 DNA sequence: TGTGCCAGCAGCCAAGGGGGGTACAATGAGCAGTTCTTC. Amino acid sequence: CASSQGGYNEQFF.

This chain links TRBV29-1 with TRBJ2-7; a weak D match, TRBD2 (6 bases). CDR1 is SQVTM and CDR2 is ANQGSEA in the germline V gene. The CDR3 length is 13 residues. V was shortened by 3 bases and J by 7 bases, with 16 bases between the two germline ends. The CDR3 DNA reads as TGCAGCGTTGATAGGGCCACTGCGGGGGAGCAGTACTTC. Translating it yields CSVDRATAGEQYF.

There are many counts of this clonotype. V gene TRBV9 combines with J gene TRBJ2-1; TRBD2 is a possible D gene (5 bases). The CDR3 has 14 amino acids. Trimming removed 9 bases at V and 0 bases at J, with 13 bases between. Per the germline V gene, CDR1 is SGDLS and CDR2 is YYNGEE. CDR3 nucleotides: TGTGCCAAACAAGCGGAGAGCTCCTACAATGAGCAGTTCTTC. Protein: CAKQAESSYNEQFF.

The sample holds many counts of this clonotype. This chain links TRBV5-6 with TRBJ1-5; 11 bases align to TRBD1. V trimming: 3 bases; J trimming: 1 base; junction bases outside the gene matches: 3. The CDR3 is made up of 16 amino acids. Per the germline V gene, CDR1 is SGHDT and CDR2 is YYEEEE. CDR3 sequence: CASSSGTGGSNQPQHF. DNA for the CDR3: TGTGCCAGCAGCTCCGGGACAGGGGGAAGCAATCAGCCCCAGCATTTT.

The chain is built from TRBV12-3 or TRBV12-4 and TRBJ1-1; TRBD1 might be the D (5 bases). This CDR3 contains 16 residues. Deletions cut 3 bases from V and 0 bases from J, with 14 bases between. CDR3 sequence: CASSLVRERMNTEAFF. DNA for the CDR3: TGTGCCAGCAGTTTGGTCAGGGAACGTATGAACACTGAAGCTTTCTTT.

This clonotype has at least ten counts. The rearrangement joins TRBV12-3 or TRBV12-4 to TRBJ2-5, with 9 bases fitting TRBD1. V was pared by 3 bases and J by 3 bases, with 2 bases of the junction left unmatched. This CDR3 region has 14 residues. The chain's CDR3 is CASSLGQGKETQYF. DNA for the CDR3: TGTGCCAGCAGTTTGGGACAGGGAAAAGAGACCCAGTACTTC.

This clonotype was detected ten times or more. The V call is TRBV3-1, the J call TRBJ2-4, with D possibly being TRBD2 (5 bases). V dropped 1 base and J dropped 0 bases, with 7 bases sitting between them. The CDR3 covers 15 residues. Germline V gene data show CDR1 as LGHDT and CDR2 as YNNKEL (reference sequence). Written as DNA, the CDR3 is TGTGCCAGCAGCCAAGGGGAGATAGCCAAAAACATTCAGTACTTC. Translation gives CASSQGEIAKNIQYF.

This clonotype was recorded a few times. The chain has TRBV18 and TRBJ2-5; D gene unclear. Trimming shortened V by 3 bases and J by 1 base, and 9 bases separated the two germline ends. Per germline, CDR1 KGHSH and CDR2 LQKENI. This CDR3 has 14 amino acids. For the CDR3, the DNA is TGTGCCAGCTCACCTTGGCACCCCCAAGAGACCCAGTACTTC. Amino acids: CASSPWHPQETQYF.

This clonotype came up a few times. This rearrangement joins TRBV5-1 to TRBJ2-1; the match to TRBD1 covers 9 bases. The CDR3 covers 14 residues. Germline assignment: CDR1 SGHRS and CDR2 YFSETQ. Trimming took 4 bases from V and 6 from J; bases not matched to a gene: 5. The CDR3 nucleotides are TGCGCCAGCAGCCCACAGGGGGCGGGCAATGAGCAGTTCTTC. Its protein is CASSPQGAGNEQFF. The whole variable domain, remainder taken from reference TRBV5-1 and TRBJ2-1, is KAGVTQTPRYLIKTRGQQVTLSCSPISGHRSVSWYQQTPGQGLQFLFEYFSETQRNKGNFPGRFSGRQFSNSRSEMNVSTLELGDSALYLCASSPQGAGNEQFFGPGTRLTVL.

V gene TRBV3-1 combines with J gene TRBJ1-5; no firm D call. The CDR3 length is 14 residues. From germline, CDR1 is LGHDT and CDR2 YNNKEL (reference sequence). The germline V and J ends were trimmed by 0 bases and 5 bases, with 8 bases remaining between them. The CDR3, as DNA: TGTGCCAGCAGCCAAGACCGCGGGGATCAGCCCCAGCATTTT. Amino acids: CASSQDRGDQPQHF. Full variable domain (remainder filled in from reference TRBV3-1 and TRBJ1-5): DTAVSQTPKYLVTQMGNDKSIKCEQNLGHDTMYWYKQDSKKFLKIMFSYNNKELIINETVPNRFSPKSPDKAHLNLHINSLELGDSAVYFCASSQDRGDQPQHFGDGTRLSIL.

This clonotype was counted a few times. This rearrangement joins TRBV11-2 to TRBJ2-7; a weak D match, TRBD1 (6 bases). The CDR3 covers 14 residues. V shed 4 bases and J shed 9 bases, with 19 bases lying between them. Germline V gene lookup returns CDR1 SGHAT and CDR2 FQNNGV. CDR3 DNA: TGTGCCAGCAGCTCCGGGACATCGGGATGGGGGCAGTACTTC. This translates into CASSSGTSGWGQYF.

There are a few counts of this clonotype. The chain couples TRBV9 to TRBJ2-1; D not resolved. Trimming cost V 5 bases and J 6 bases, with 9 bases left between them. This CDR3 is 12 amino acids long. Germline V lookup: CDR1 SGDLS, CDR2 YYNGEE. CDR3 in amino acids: CASSPDFNEQFF. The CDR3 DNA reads TGTGCCAGCAGTCCCGACTTCAATGAGCAGTTCTTC.

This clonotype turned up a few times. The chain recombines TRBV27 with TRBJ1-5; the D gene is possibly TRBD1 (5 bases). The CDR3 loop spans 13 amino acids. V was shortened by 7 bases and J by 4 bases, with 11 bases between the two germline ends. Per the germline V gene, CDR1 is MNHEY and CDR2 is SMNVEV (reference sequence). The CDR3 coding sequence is TGTGCCAGCAAAGGGCAGGGTAATCAGCCCCAGCATTTT. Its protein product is CASKGQGNQPQHF.